A single sample gave rise to the 24 T cell receptor beta chains below, sequenced in a study of blood T cells in healthy people across ages. It was with a sample-barcoded 5' primer and a J-beta primer mix that a second PCR of about 6 to 12 cycles was run. TCRdb redid the calling of the 5' RACE reads with MiXCR, one entry per CDR3 protein. The repertoire holds roughly 800,000 distinct CDR3 sequences, with about 62% as singletons. Sequencing was done on a sample of blood. These receptors all come from a man aged 30-40 years in good health.

The V and J genes are TRBV2 and TRBJ2-7; D may be TRBD1 (6 bases). Germline loops: CDR1 SNHLY, CDR2 FYNNEI. The V end lost 5 bases, the J end lost 3 bases, and 20 bases lay between the germline ends. The CDR3 sequence is 16 residues long. CDR3 protein: CASSTRPRQGNYEQYF. CDR3 in DNA: TGTGCCAGCAGTACCCGTCCGAGGCAGGGGAACTACGAGCAGTACTTC.

This chain joins TRBV11-1 and TRBJ2-1, with D possibly being TRBD1 or TRBD2 (5 bases each). The DNA end is more similar to TRBJ2-7, so the J call may be wrong. This CDR3 spans 13 amino acids. Germline assignment: CDR1 SGHAT and CDR2 FQDESV (reference sequence). CDR3 in DNA: TGTGCCAGCACCACTAGGACTCAGGGCGAGCAGTACTTC. It yields the protein CASTTRTQGEQYF.

The chain links TRBV2 to TRBJ2-3; 9 nucleotides align to TRBD2. CDR3 size: 15 residues. The V gene end was trimmed by 2 bases and the J gene end by 1 base; junction bases not matched to a gene: 1. Looked up from germline, CDR1 is SNHLY and CDR2 is FYNNEI. As DNA, the CDR3 is TGTGCCAGCAGTGAAACTAGCGGGCGCACAGATACGCAGTATTTT. Its protein product is CASSETSGRTDTQYF.

The gene calls are TRBV3-1 and TRBJ2-7; D is undetermined. The J call is in doubt because the DNA end fits TRBJ2-5 better. Per the germline V gene, CDR1 is LGHDT and CDR2 is YNNKEL (reference sequence). The CDR3 is 14 residues long. CDR3 sequence (DNA): TGTGCCAGCAGCCAAGGGTACCCGCAAGAGACCCAGTACTTC. Translation gives CASSQGYPQETQYF.

The chain employs TRBV25-1 and TRBJ2-1; TRBD2 matches 9 bases. The DNA end lines up better with TRBJ2-7; the J call may be wrong. This CDR3 is built from 15 residues. Germline CDR1 and CDR2: MGHDK and SYGVNS. The DNA for the CDR3 is TGTGCCAGCAGTGGGCTAGCGGGGATCTACAATGAGCAGTACTTC. Protein: CASSGLAGIYNEQYF.

This chain links TRBV7-9 with TRBJ2-3, with 9 bases identical to TRBD2. The ends lost 5 bases at V and 0 bases at J; junction bases unmatched: 3. The CDR3 contains 15 residues. Germline V lookup: CDR1 SEHNR, CDR2 FQNEAQ (reference sequence). CDR3 DNA sequence: TGTGCCAGCAGCGGCGGGGGGGCAAGCACAGATACGCAGTATTTT. It specifies CASSGGGASTDTQYF. Filled out from reference TRBV7-9 and TRBJ2-3, the complete variable domain reads DTGVSQNPRHKITKRGQNVTFRCDPISEHNRLYWYRQTLGQGPEFLTYFQNEAQLEKSRLLSDRFSAERPKGSFSTLEIQRTEQGDSAMYLCASSGGGASTDTQYFGPGTRLTVL.

The rearrangement joins TRBV15 to TRBJ2-5, with 7 bases lining up with TRBD2. With V trimmed by 0 bases and J by 2 bases, 15 bases remained unmatched. This CDR3 contains 19 residues. Looked up from germline, CDR1 is LNHNV and CDR2 is YYDKDF (reference sequence). CDR3 region: CATSREFNGQGGRQETQYF. Written as DNA, the CDR3 is TGTGCCACCAGCAGAGAGTTCAACGGGCAGGGAGGGAGGCAAGAGACCCAGTACTTC.

The rearrangement uses TRBV6-1 and TRBJ1-2; D may be TRBD1 (6 bases). Germline V gives CDR1 MNHNS, CDR2 SASEGT. The germline V and J ends were trimmed by 4 bases and 8 bases, with 14 bases remaining between them. There are 13 residues in the CDR3. CDR3 in amino acids: CASSATGIGGYTF. The DNA of the CDR3 is TGTGCCAGCAGTGCCACAGGGATCGGGGGCTACACCTTC.

This clonotype was seen a single time. This rearrangement joins TRBV20-1 to TRBJ2-4; 10 bases map to TRBD1. The DNA end lines up better with TRBJ2-5; the J call may be wrong. This CDR3 is 15 amino acids long. Germline V CDR1 and CDR2: DFQATT, SNEGSKA (reference sequence). This chain's CDR3 is CSARPPGTGDKTQYF. The DNA for the CDR3 is TGCAGTGCTAGGCCGCCCGGGACAGGGGACAAGACCCAGTACTTC.

The gene calls are TRBV20-1 and TRBJ1-2; possibly TRBD1 for D (6 bases). The CDR3 runs to 23 residues. Germline V gene data show CDR1 as DFQATT and CDR2 as SNEGSKA (reference sequence). V dropped 3 bases and J dropped 3 bases, with 41 bases sitting between them. CDR3 residues: CSASGTRARTVSTPGRPDYGYTF. The CDR3 DNA reads TGCAGTGCTAGCGGGACAAGGGCCAGGACCGTTTCTACTCCCGGGCGGCCCGACTATGGCTACACCTTC.

The J gene is TRBJ1-1, the V gene TRBV6-5; D possibly corresponds to TRBD1 (6 bases). Germline CDR1 reads MNHEY; CDR2 reads SVGAGI. V was shortened by 8 bases and J by 8 bases, with 15 bases between the two germline ends. This CDR3 region has 12 residues. DNA for the CDR3: TGTGCCAGCGCACCCGGGACAAAGGAAGCTTTCTTT. Translation: CASAPGTKEAFF.

The gene calls are TRBV28 and TRBJ1-6; perhaps TRBD1 as D (6 bases). Germline assignment: CDR1 MDHEN and CDR2 SYDVKM. Trimming removed 5 bases from V and 5 bases from J, with 16 bases in between. CDR3 length: 16 residues. CDR3 sequence reads: CASSTSSGQNNSPLHF. CDR3 bases: TGTGCCAGCAGTACCTCGTCGGGACAAAATAATTCACCCCTCCACTTT.

A few counts support this clonotype. This chain uses TRBV6-1 with TRBJ1-2, with no clear D. V was shortened by 8 bases and J by 5 bases, with 12 bases between the two germline ends. The CDR3 consists of 12 residues. Germline V gene data show CDR1 as MNHNS and CDR2 as SASEGT. CDR3 DNA: TGTGCCAGCGCCCGGACGGATTATGGCTACACCTTC. It codes for CASARTDYGYTF.

This clonotype has more than one count but fewer than ten. The genes are TRBV4-3 and TRBJ2-7, with D perhaps matching TRBD2 (5 bases). V lost 4 bases, J lost 4 bases, and 23 bases lay in between. The CDR3 covers 17 residues. The germline CDR1 and CDR2 sequences are LGHNA and YSLEER. The CDR3 coding sequence is TGCGCCAGCAGCCGAGCGGCCCGCCTAGTTCCACAATACGAGCAGTACTTC. Residues: CASSRAARLVPQYEQYF.

V and J are TRBV9 and TRBJ2-1, with D unclear. Germline values: CDR1 SGDLS, CDR2 YYNGEE. With 0 bases removed from V and 6 bases from J, the gap between germline ends came to 7 bases. CDR3 length equals 13 residues. CDR3 coding DNA: TGTGCCAGCAGCGTAGGTGGTCTCAATGAGCAGTTCTTC. This encodes CASSVGGLNEQFF.

Only a few counts were recorded for this clonotype. The chain carries TRBV12-3 or TRBV12-4 and TRBJ1-5; D is perhaps TRBD1 (5 bases). Trimming took 5 bases from V and 0 from J, leaving 8 bases between them. The CDR3 runs 14 residues. CDR3 bases: TGTGCCAGCAGTCCGACAGATAGCAATCAGCCCCAGCATTTT. Amino acid sequence: CASSPTDSNQPQHF.

The rearrangement uses TRBV12-3 or TRBV12-4 and TRBJ1-4, with 8 bases matching TRBD1. The CDR3 extends over 14 amino acids. V was clipped by 5 bases and J by 5 bases; unmatched bases: 4. The CDR3 sequence: CASSQDRENEKLFF. The CDR3 nucleotides are TGTGCCAGCAGTCAGGACAGGGAAAATGAAAAACTGTTTTTT.

This clonotype was picked up many times. V and J are TRBV7-8 and TRBJ2-4; possible D gene TRBD2, 6 bases. The V end lost 5 bases, the J end lost 2 bases, and 13 bases lay between the germline ends. Per germline, CDR1 SGHVS and CDR2 FQNEAQ. The CDR3 contains 15 residues. DNA for the CDR3: TGTGCCAGCAGCCTGGGGGGTGGGTCCAAAAACATTCAGTACTTC. Its protein product is CASSLGGGSKNIQYF.

The chain employs TRBV27 and TRBJ2-5; D may be TRBD1 (8 bases). Trimming took 4 bases from V and 11 from J, leaving 23 bases between them. Germline CDR1 is MNHEY and CDR2 is SMNVEV (reference sequence). The CDR3 is made up of 15 amino acids. The CDR3 protein is CASSSLAAGGCQQYF. The CDR3 coding sequence is TGTGCCAGCAGTTCCCTAGCGGCAGGGGGCTGCCAGCAGTACTTC.

This clonotype showed up just a few times. This sequence joins TRBV24-1 and TRBJ2-7; D could derive from TRBD1 or TRBD2 (5 bases each). CDR1 and CDR2 (germline): KGHDR, SFDVKD. The V end was cut by 5 bases, the J end by 0 bases, with 13 bases between. The CDR3 totals 15 residues. The chain's CDR3 is CATSGPGRSSYEQYF. DNA for the CDR3: TGTGCCACCAGTGGACCGGGACGAAGCTCCTACGAGCAGTACTTC.

The V and J genes are TRBV4-1 and TRBJ2-3; D is perhaps TRBD1 (6 bases). The V end was cut by 1 base, the J end by 5 bases, with 16 bases between. This CDR3 is 16 amino acids long. Germline-derived CDR1 and CDR2 are MGHRA and YSYEKL. This CDR3 is CASSQVQGRFLDTQYF. DNA of the CDR3: TGCGCCAGCAGCCAAGTACAGGGTCGATTCTTAGATACGCAGTATTTT.

The V gene is TRBV4-2, the J gene TRBJ2-1; D is perhaps TRBD2 (6 bases). Looked up from germline, CDR1 is LGHNA and CDR2 is YNFKEQ. V was pared by 1 base and J by 10 bases, with 17 bases between. This CDR3 comprises 15 residues. Here the CDR3 DNA reads TGTGCCAGCAGCCAAGGGGACCGGGACTCGAAGGAGCAGTTCTTC. Its protein is CASSQGDRDSKEQFF.

V gene TRBV20-1 combines with J gene TRBJ2-7; perhaps TRBD1 as D (6 bases). Between the trimmed V and J ends, which lost 6 bases and 4 bases, there was a span of 22 bases. Germline CDR1 is DFQATT and CDR2 is SNEGSKA (reference sequence). This CDR3 comprises 15 residues. This CDR3 is CSAQDSGTPTYEQYF. For the CDR3, the DNA is TGCAGTGCGCAGGACTCCGGGACACCGACTTACGAGCAGTACTTC.

This rearrangement joins TRBV20-1 to TRBJ2-5; 8 bases are shared with TRBD1. Judging by the DNA end, TRBJ2-7 fits better; the J call may be wrong. Germline V gives CDR1 DFQATT, CDR2 SNEGSKA (reference sequence). The CDR3 extends over 14 amino acids. Written as DNA, the CDR3 is TGCAGCAAACGGGCCCCGGCAGGGGGCGACGAGCAGTACTTC. It specifies CSKRAPAGGDEQYF.